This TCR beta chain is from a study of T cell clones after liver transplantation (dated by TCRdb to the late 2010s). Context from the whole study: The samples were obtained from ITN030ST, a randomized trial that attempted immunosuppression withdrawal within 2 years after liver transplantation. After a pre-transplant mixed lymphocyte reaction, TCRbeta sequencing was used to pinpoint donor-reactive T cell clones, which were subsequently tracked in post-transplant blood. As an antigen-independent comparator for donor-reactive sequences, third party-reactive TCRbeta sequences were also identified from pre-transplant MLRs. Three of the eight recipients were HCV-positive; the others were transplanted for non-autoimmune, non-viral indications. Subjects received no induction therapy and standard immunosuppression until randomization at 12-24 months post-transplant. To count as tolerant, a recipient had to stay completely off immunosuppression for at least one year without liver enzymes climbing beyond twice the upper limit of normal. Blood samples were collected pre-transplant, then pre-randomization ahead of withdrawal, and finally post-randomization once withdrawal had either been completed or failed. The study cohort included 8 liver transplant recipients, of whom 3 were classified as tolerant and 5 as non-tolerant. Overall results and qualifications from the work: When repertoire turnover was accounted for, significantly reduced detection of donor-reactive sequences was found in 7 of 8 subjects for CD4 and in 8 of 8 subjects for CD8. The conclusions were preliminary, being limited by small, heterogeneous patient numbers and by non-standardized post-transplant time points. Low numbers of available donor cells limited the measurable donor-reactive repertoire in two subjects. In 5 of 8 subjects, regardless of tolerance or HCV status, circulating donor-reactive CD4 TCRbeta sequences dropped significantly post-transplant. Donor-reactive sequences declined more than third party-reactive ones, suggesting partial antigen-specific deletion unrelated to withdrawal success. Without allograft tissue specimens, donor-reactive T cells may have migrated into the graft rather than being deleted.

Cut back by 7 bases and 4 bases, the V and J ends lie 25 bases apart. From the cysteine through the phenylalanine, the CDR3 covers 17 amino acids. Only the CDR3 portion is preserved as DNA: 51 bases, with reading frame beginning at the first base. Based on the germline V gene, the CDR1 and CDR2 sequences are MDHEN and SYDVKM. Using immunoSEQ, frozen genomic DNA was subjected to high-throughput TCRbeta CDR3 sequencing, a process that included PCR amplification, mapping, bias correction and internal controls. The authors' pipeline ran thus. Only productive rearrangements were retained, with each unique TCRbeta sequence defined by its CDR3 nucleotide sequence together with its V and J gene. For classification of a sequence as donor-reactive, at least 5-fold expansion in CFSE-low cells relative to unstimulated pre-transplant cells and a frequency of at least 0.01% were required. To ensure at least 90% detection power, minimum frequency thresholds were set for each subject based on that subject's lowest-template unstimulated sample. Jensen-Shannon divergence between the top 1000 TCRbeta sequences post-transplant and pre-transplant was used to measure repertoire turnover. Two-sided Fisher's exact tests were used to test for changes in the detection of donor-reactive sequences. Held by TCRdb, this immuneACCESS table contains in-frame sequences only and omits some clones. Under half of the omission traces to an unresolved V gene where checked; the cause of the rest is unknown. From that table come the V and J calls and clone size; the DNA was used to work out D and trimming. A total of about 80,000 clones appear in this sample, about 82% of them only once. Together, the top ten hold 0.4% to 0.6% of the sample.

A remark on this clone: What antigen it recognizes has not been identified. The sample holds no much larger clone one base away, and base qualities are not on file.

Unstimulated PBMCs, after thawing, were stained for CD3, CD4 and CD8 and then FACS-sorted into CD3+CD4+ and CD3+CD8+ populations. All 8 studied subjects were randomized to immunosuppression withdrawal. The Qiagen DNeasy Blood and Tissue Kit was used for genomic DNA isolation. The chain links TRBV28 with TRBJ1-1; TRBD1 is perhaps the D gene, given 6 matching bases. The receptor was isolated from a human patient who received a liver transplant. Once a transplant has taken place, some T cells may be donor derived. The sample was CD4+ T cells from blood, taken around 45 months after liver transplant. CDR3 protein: CASTQGGGPRVSTEAFF. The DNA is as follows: TGTGCCAGCACCCAAGGCGGGGGGCCGCGGGTCTCCACTGAAGCTTTCTTT.